A single TCR beta chain is shown here with its context. It lacks a known antigen. One base away there is no much larger clone; base qualities are not given. This sample was included in a study of blood T cell repertoires in COVID-19 (dated by TCRdb to the early 2020s). A note on the overall study: Samples from collaborators originated in the United States, Italy and Spain and spanned both the acute and convalescent phases of COVID-19. The prospective study material was composed of cDNA or gDNA derived from T cells, B-cell-depleted T cells, or PBMCs. Deeply sampled blood TCRbeta repertoires from subjects exposed to, actively infected with, or recovered from COVID-19 were included in the dataset. The repertoires were made available in a free public database intended to serve as a resource for research on the immune response to SARS-CoV-2. Samples were obtained from the ongoing ImmuneRACE study (first 160 participants) and from 1,254 subjects provided by 6 global collaborators. Nearly every sample came with metadata listing a de-identified subject ID, COVID-19 status, age in years and sex. Where HLA class I and class II types were available, the types were taken from metadata supplied by the sample provider, not from assay-based typing. Paper-wide results and their limitations: The amount of clinical and demographic metadata varied by source and participant and was provided uncurated.

TCRbeta CDR3 regions were amplified from genomic DNA using the immunoSEQ Assay, a bias-controlled multiplex PCR. As for the authors' bioinformatics: The number of nucleated cells in each sample was estimated by amplification of reference gene primers within the assay. To quantify the absolute abundance of each unique TCRbeta CDR3 rearrangement, sequence reads were collapsed and filtered. For each sample, productive Simpson clonality was calculated by taking the square root of Simpson's diversity index across productive rearrangements. In its TCRdb copy, this immuneACCESS table keeps in-frame sequences only and misses some clones. Where compared with another copy, unresolved V genes explain less than half of these, and the others have no known cause. The DNA gave D and trimming, while V, J and clone size come from that table. The table for this sample lists around 96,000 clones; around 96% of them were counted only once. The top ten clonotypes cover around 4% of the sample.

Inclusive of the bounding cysteine and phenylalanine, the CDR3 is 14 residues long. CDR3 DNA is the only sequence kept; it has 42 bases, read in frame from the first base. Taken from the germline V gene, the CDR1 and CDR2 loops are SQVTM and ANQGSEA. V gives up 4 bases and J gives up 5 bases, and the segment between their germline ends measures 17 bases. The collaborating institutions used their own protocols to collect whole blood in K2EDTA tubes. For TCRbeta analysis, collaborators shipped samples in one of three forms: frozen whole blood, isolated PBMCs, or DNA extracted from either of those sample types.

Sequenced sample: peripheral blood. Recombination joined TRBV29-1 with TRBJ2-5; no D gene is confidently identified. This clonotype originated in a human donor with active COVID-19. The donor label of this sample is uncertain. The CDR3 corresponds to CSVGASLNSETQYF. The DNA sequence is TGCAGCGTTGGGGCCTCCCTTAATTCGGAGACCCAGTACTTC.